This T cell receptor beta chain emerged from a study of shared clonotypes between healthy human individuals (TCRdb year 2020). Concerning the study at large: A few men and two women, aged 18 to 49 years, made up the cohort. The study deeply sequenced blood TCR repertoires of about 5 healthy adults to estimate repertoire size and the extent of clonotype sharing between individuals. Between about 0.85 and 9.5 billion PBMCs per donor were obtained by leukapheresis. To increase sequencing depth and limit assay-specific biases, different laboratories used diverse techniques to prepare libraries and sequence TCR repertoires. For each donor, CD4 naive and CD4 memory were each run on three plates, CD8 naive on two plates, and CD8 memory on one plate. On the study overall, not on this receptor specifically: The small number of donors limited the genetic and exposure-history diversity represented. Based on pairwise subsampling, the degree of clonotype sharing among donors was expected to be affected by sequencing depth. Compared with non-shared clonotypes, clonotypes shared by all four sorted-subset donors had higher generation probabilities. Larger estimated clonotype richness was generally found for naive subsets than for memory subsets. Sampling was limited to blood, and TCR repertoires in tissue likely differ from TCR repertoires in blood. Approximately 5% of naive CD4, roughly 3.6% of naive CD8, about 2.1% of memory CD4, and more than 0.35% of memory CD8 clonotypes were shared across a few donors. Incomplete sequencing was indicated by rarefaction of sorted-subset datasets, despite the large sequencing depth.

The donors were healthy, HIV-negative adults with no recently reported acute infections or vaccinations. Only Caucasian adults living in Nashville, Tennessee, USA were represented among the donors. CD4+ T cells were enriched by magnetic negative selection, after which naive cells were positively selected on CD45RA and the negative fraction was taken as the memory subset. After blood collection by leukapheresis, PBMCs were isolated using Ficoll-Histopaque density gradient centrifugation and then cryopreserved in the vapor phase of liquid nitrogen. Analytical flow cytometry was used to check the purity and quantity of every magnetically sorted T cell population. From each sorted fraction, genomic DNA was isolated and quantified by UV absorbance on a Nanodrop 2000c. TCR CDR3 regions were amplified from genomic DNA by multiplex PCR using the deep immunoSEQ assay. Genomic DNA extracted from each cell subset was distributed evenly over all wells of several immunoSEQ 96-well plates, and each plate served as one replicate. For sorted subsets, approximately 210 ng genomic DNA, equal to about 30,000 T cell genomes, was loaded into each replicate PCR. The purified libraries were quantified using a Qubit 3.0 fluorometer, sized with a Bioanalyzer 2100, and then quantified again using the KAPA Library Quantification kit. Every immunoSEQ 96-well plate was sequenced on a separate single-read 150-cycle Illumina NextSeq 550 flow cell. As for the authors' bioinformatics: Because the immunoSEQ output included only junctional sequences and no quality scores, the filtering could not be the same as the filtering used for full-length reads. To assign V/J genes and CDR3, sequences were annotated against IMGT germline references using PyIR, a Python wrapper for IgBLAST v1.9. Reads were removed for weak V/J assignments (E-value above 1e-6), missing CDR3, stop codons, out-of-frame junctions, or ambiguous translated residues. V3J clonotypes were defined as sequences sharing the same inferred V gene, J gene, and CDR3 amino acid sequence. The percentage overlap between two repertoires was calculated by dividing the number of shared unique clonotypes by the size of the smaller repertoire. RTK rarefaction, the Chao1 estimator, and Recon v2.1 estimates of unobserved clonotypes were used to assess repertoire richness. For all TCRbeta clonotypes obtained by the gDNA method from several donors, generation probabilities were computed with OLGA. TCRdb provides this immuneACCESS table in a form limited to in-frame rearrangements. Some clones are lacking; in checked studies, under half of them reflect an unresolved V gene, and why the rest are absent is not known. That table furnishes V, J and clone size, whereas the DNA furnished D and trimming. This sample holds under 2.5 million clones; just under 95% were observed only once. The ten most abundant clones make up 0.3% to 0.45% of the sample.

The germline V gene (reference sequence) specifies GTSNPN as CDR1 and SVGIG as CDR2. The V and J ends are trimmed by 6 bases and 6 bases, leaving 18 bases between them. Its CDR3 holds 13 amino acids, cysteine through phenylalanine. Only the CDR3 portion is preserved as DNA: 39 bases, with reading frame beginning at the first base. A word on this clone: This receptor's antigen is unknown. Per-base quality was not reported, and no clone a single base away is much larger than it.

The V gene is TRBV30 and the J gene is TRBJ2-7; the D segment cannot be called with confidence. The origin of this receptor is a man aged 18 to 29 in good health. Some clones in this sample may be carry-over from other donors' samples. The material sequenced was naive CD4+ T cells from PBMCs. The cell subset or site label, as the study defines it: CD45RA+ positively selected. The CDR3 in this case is CACPDDNNREQYF. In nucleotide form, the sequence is TGTGCCTGCCCCGACGACAACAATCGCGAGCAGTACTTC.